The rows below give T cell receptor beta chains drawn from one sample of a study of control samples from healthy donors and cancer patients. Generated by immunoSEQ multiplex PCR, the TCRdb table keeps only in-frame clones and is missing some. This sample has just under 150,000 clones, with approximately 91% found just once. The sequenced sample was blood. Receptor source: a man aged 30 to 39 in good health. The CDR3 runs from the conserved cysteine through the conserved F or W. Each record gives: V gene, D gene, clone size, J gene, CDR3 protein, CDR3 DNA. D genes are given only for firm matches. Expanded clones are given a class, and other clones once, few, many or no size at all.

v_gene: TRBV29-1; d_gene: TRBD1; abundance: once; j_gene: TRBJ2-7; CDR3aa: CSVEGTGVPYEQYF; CDR3nt: TGCAGCGTTGAGGGGACAGGGGTCCCCTACGAGCAGTACTTC
v_gene: TRBV5-1; d_gene: TRBD1; abundance: .; j_gene: TRBJ1-2; CDR3aa: CASSLVTGGARGYTF; CDR3nt: TGCGCCAGCAGCTTGGTAACAGGGGGCGCGAGGGGCTACACCTTC
v_gene: TRBV19; d_gene: TRBD1; abundance: .; j_gene: TRBJ2-7; CDR3aa: CASSATGGFTYEQYF; CDR3nt: TGTGCCAGTAGTGCGACAGGGGGCTTTACCTACGAGCAGTACTTC
v_gene: TRBV11-2; d_gene: .; abundance: .; j_gene: TRBJ2-3; CDR3aa: CASSLSRAADTQYF; CDR3nt: TGTGCCAGCAGCTTGTCGCGGGCCGCAGATACGCAGTATTTT
v_gene: TRBV7-6; d_gene: .; abundance: .; j_gene: TRBJ2-3; CDR3aa: CASSLMTGPNTDTQYF; CDR3nt: TGTGCCAGCAGCTTAATGACAGGTCCCAACACAGATACGCAGTATTTT
v_gene: TRBV7-2; d_gene: TRBD2; abundance: .; j_gene: TRBJ2-3; CDR3aa: CASSFDGTSGGSSTDTQYF; CDR3nt: TGTGCCAGCAGCTTCGACGGGACTAGCGGGGGTTCTAGCACAGATACGCAGTATTTT
v_gene: TRBV10-2; d_gene: .; abundance: .; j_gene: TRBJ2-5; CDR3aa: CASSESRRTQYF; CDR3nt: TGCGCCAGCAGTGAGTCAAGGAGAACCCAGTACTTC
v_gene: TRBV5-4; d_gene: .; abundance: .; j_gene: TRBJ1-1; CDR3aa: CASSLPNTEAFF; CDR3nt: TGTGCCAGCAGCTTGCCGAACACTGAAGCTTTCTTT
v_gene: TRBV10-3; d_gene: TRBD1; abundance: .; j_gene: TRBJ1-1; CDR3aa: CAISPDREGNTEAFF; CDR3nt: TGTGCCATCAGCCCCGACAGGGAGGGGAACACTGAAGCTTTCTTT
v_gene: TRBV7-9; d_gene: .; abundance: .; j_gene: TRBJ2-3; CDR3aa: CASSFFGADTQYF; CDR3nt: TGTGCCAGCAGCTTTTTCGGTGCAGATACGCAGTATTTT
v_gene: TRBV6-6; d_gene: TRBD1; abundance: once; j_gene: TRBJ2-7; CDR3aa: CASIDPTGAFDEQYF; CDR3nt: TGTGCCAGCATCGACCCGACAGGGGCTTTCGACGAGCAGTACTTC
v_gene: TRBV5-1; d_gene: TRBD1; abundance: .; j_gene: TRBJ1-2; CDR3aa: CASSLEGGFGDTF; CDR3nt: TGCGCCAGCAGCTTGGAAGGGGGCTTCGGTGACACCTTC
v_gene: TRBV20-1; d_gene: .; abundance: .; j_gene: TRBJ1-1; CDR3aa: CSANRATEAFF; CDR3nt: TGCAGTGCTAACAGGGCGACTGAAGCTTTCTTT
v_gene: TRBV5-6; d_gene: .; abundance: once; j_gene: TRBJ2-3; CDR3aa: CASSLARSTDTQYF; CDR3nt: TGTGCCAGCAGCTTGGCTCGGTCGACAGATACGCAGTATTTT
v_gene: TRBV5-1; d_gene: .; abundance: .; j_gene: TRBJ2-7; CDR3aa: CASSLAGRGASYEQYF; CDR3nt: TGCGCCAGCAGCTTGGCAGGTCGGGGGGCCTCCTACGAGCAGTACTTC
v_gene: TRBV3-1/TRBV3-2; d_gene: .; abundance: .; j_gene: TRBJ1-2; CDR3aa: CASSHGLPRVGYTF; CDR3nt: TGTGCCAGCAGCCACGGCCTTCCGAGGGTTGGCTACACCTTC
v_gene: TRBV10-1; d_gene: TRBD1; abundance: .; j_gene: TRBJ1-5; CDR3aa: CASSDQTGGNQPQHF; CDR3nt: TGCGCCAGCAGTGATCAGACAGGGGGCAATCAGCCCCAGCATTTT